This T cell receptor (beta chain) was retrieved from a study of blood T cell repertoires in COVID-19. Study background: Donors in the United States, Italy and Spain gave samples during acute or convalescent COVID-19. T cells, B-cell-depleted T cells, or PBMCs supplied cDNA or gDNA.

The Seattle patients joined while their infection was active and were tracked longitudinally afterward. Deletions cut 4 bases from V and 7 bases from J, with 11 bases between. This CDR3 spans 13 amino acids. Looked up from germline, CDR1 is SGHTA and CDR2 is FQGNSA. Per the study methods: Estimation of nucleated cell counts was performed using reference gene primer amplification. Generated by immunoSEQ multiplex PCR, the TCRdb table keeps only in-frame clones and is missing some. The DNA was the basis for D and trimming; V, J and clone size are from that table. Of around 82,000 clones listed, less than 90% are singletons.

This TCR came from a man aged 80 or over with COVID-19, enrolled during active disease. Sequenced material: peripheral blood. This chain uses TRBV7-2 with TRBJ1-5, with a tentative D call TRBD1 (6 bases). Here the CDR3 DNA reads TGTGCCAGCAGCTCCAAGGGGGGGCAGCCCCAGCATTTT. Amino acid sequence: CASSSKGGQPQHF.